The text below deals with one T cell receptor (beta chain). The antigen remains unidentified. These data come from a study of T-cell memory formation after mild COVID-19. The CDR3 runs 16 residues. Germline values: CDR1 SGHRS, CDR2 YFSETQ. V was pared by 4 bases and J by 4 bases, with 9 bases of the junction left unmatched. Study-wide findings and caveats: Some responding clones appeared in pre-infection memory, suggesting cross-reactive memory joined. Still unconfirmed is whether the second-wave clones peaking on day 37 recognized SARS-CoV-2. Largely, contracting CD4+ clones fell within CM and EM, and contracting CD8+ clones within EMRA.

5'RACE primed from the constant segment yielded TCR alpha and TCR beta cDNA libraries bearing sample barcodes and UMIs. TCRdb itself ran the 5' RACE reads through MiXCR, one entry per CDR3 protein. The table has around 190,000 distinct CDR3 sequences, approximately 17% seen once. The clonotype originates from a man between 18 and 35 years old who had mild COVID-19 (a few samples of this study predate the infection). Cell type and time point are not known. The sample consisted of PBMCs or a T cell subset sorted from them (not recorded which). This chain joins TRBV5-1 and TRBJ2-5; TRBD1 aligns across 11 bases. CDR3 DNA: TGCGCCAGCAGCGTCCAGGGACAGGGGGACCGAGAGACCCAGTACTTC. Its protein product is CASSVQGQGDRETQYF.